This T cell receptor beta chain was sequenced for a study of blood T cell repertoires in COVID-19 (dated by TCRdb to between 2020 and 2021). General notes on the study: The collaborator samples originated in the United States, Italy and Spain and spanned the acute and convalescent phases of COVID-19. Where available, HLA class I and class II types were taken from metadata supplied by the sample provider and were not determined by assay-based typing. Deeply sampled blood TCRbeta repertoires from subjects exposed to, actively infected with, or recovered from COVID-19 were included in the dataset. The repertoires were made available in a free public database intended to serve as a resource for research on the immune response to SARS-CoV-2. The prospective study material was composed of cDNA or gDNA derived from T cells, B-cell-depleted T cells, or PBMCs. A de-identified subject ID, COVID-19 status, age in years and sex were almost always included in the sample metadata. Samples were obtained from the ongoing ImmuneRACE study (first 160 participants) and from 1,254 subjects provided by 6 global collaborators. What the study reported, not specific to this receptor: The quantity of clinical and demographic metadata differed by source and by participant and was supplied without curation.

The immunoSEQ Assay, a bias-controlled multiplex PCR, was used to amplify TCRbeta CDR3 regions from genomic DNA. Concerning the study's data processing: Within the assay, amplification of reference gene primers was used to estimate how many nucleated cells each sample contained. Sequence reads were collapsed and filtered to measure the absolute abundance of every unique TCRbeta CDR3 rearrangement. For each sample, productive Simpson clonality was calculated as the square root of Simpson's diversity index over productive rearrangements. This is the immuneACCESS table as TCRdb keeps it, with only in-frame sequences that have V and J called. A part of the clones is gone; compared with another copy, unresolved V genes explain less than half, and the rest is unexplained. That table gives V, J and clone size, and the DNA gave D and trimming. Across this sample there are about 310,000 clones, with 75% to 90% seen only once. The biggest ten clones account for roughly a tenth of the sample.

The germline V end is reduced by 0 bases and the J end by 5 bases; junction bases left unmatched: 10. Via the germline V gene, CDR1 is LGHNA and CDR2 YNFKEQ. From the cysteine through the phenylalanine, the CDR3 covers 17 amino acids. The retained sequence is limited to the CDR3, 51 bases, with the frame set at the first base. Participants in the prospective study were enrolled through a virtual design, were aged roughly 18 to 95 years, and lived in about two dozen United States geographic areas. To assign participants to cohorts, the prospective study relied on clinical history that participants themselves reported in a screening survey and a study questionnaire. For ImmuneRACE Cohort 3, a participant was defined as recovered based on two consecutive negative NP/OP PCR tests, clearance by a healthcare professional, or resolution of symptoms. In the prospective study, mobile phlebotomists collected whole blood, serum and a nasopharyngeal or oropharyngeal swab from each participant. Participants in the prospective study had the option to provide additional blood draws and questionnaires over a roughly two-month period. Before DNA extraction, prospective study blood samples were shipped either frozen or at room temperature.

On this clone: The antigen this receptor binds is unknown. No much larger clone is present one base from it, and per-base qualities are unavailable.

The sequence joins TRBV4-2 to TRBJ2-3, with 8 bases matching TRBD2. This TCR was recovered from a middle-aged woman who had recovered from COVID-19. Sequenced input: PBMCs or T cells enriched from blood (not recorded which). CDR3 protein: CASSQEGGREGGDTQYF. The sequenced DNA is TGTGCCAGCAGCCAAGAAGGGGGACGGGAGGGAGGAGATACGCAGTATTTT.